This T cell receptor (beta chain) was identified during a study of cytomegalovirus exposure and HLA in healthy donors. Study summary: Out of fewer than 500 genotyped donors, 81% belonged to the Caucasian-associated ancestry cluster.

PCR involved 60 Vbeta and 13 Jbeta primers. TCRdb keeps only in-frame clones here, not all; method: immunoSEQ multiplex PCR. This table has about 170,000 clones, approximately 65% appearing once. Germline lookup yields CDR1 LNHDA and CDR2 SQIVND (reference sequence). The CDR3 spans 14 residues. The V end lost 5 bases, the J end lost 1 base, and 12 bases lay between the germline ends. Turning to this clone: Its antigen is unidentified.

Findings and limits, study-wide: After further analysis at a later stage, 16,951 TCR beta sequences were associated with HLA alleles at 0.05 false discovery rate.

This sequence was found in a man aged 35-49 years in good health and CMV-seronegative. This sequence joins TRBV19 and TRBJ2-7; D unclear. The sample was PBMCs. This chain's CDR3 is CASSQGAKSYEQYF. CDR3 sequence (DNA): TGTGCCAGTAGTCAAGGAGCCAAATCCTACGAGCAGTACTTC.